These 13 T cell receptor beta chains share one sample of origin, sequenced in a study of beta chain features in type 1 diabetes. Expressed TCRB transcripts were sequenced because the isolated RNA had all been reverse transcribed beforehand. Sequencing used immunoSEQ multiplex PCR; TCRdb keeps in-frame clones, though not all of them. This table holds 200,000 to 250,000 clones, about 10% found once. Sequencing was performed on naive CD4+ T cells from blood. The source of these receptors is a woman under 30 in good health.

CDR3 sequence: CASSSTWGGGHNEQFF. CDR3 DNA sequence: TGTGCCAGCAGCTCCACCTGGGGCGGGGGGCACAATGAGCAGTTCTTC. The chain has TRBV11-2 and TRBJ2-1, with 8 bases fitting TRBD2. The CDR3 totals 16 residues. V lost 4 bases and J lost 5; bases outside the gene matches: 10. The V gene's germline CDR1 is SGHAT and CDR2 FQNNGV.

This clone has only a few counts. The chain links TRBV6-5 to TRBJ2-3; tentative D call: TRBD2 (6 bases). Germline V CDR1 and CDR2: MNHEY, SVGAGI. V lost 0 bases and J 6 bases, leaving 10 bases between the germline ends. The CDR3 totals 14 residues. The CDR3 loop reads CASSYSAGRDTQYF. CDR3 coding DNA: TGTGCCAGCAGTTACTCGGCGGGGCGGGATACGCAGTATTTT.

This clone was observed a few times. This same CDR3 is encoded by further DNA sequences in the sample. The gene calls are TRBV5-1 and TRBJ2-7; 9 nucleotides match TRBD1. Germline loops: CDR1 SGHRS, CDR2 YFSETQ. The CDR3 loop spans 14 amino acids. After removal of 4 bases from V and 3 bases from J, the junction contained 5 bases not matched to a gene. CDR3 loop: CASSPGQGSYEQYF. DNA for the CDR3: TGCGCCAGCAGCCCGGGACAGGGAAGCTACGAGCAGTACTTC.

This clone was picked up a small number of times. Distinct nucleotide sequences in the sample also encode this CDR3. V is TRBV5-1 and J is TRBJ2-7; 7 bases are a match to TRBD1. Trimming removed 0 bases from V and 5 bases from J; junction bases left unmatched: 2. Germline V CDR1 and CDR2: SGHRS, YFSETQ. The CDR3 sequence is 13 residues long. CDR3 region: CASSLGQGDEQYF. The CDR3 bases are TGCGCCAGCAGCTTGGGACAGGGCGACGAGCAGTACTTC.

The CDR3 bases are TGTGCCACCTGGAACAGGCGGTCCAACTATGGCTACACCTTC. Amino acids: CATWNRRSNYGYTF. The gene calls are TRBV5-4 and TRBJ1-2, with D tentatively TRBD1 (5 bases). The CDR3 covers 14 residues. CDR1 SGHNT and CDR2 YYREEE come from the germline V gene (reference sequence). Trimming cost V 9 bases and J 2 bases, with 17 bases left between them.

The chain is built from TRBV5-4 and TRBJ1-5; 9 positions match TRBD1. Germline V gives CDR1 SGHNT, CDR2 YYREEE (reference sequence). CDR3 length: 15 residues. V dropped 3 bases and J dropped 7; count of bases not matched to a gene: 8. This CDR3 is CASSSKPGQGQPQHF. CDR3 nucleotides: TGTGCCAGCAGCTCCAAACCGGGACAGGGCCAGCCCCAGCATTTT.

This clone has a handful of counts. This chain connects TRBV5-6 to TRBJ2-1; perhaps TRBD2 as D (5 bases). The CDR3 is 16 amino acids. The germline V gene encodes CDR1 SGHDT and CDR2 YYEEEE. Trimming shortened V by 4 bases and J by 1 base, and 15 bases separated the two germline ends. CDR3 DNA sequence: TGTGCCAGCAGCCTCCTGGGAGACTTTTCCTACAATGAGCAGTTCTTC. Amino acids: CASSLLGDFSYNEQFF.

This clone was seen more than once but under ten times. The CDR3 DNA sequence: TGTGCCAGCACCTCCGGTATACGCACAGATACGCAGTATTTT. Protein product: CASTSGIRTDTQYF. The chain uses TRBV11-2 and TRBJ2-3; D is ambiguous. This CDR3 has 14 residues. Trimming removed 7 bases from V and 1 base from J, with 12 bases in between. The V gene's germline CDR1 is SGHAT and CDR2 FQNNGV. Full variable domain (rest looked up from reference TRBV11-2 and TRBJ2-3): EAGVAQSPRYKIIEKRQSVAFWCNPISGHATLYWYQQILGQGPKLLIQFQNNGVVDDSQLPKDRFSAERLKGVDSTLKIQPAKLEDSAVYLCASTSGIRTDTQYFGPGTRLTVL.

This clone was counted between two and nine times. This chain links TRBV5-1 with TRBJ2-7; D perhaps matches TRBD1 (6 bases). The germline CDR1 and CDR2 sequences are SGHRS and YFSETQ. With 6 bases removed from V and 3 bases from J, the gap between germline ends came to 25 bases. This CDR3 has 17 amino acids. The CDR3 loop reads CASNHIDFRGEIYEQYF. The CDR3 nucleotides read TGCGCCAGCAACCACATTGATTTCAGGGGCGAGATCTACGAGCAGTACTTC.

This clone was seen more than once but under ten times. The rearrangement joins TRBV9 to TRBJ1-2, with TRBD1 matching over 7 bases. V shed 4 bases, J shed 4 bases, and the junction held 13 bases outside the gene matches. CDR3 length: 16 residues. In germline, CDR1 is SGDLS, CDR2 YYNGEE. CDR3 protein: CASSPGQSTVSYGYTF. The CDR3 region has the DNA TGTGCCAGCAGCCCGGGACAGTCTACGGTCTCCTATGGCTACACCTTC.

The chain combines TRBV6-1 with TRBJ2-3; 11 nucleotides align to TRBD1. Trimming at V came to 8 bases and at J to 4 bases, leaving 8 bases not matched to a gene. CDR1 and CDR2 (germline): MNHNS, SASEGT. This CDR3 contains 15 residues. The CDR3 DNA reads as TGTGCCAGCGGAAGGACAGGGGGCGAGGCAGATACGCAGTATTTT. It yields the protein CASGRTGGEADTQYF.

This clone came up a few times. This chain connects TRBV15 to TRBJ2-1, with 8 nucleotides matching TRBD2. Germline CDR1 and CDR2: LNHNV and YYDKDF (reference sequence). V was pared by 3 bases and J by 5 bases, with 9 bases of the junction left unmatched. This CDR3 has 16 residues. CDR3 sequence: CATSSPGTRVNNEQFF. CDR3 nucleotide sequence: TGTGCCACCAGCAGTCCTGGGACTAGGGTGAACAATGAGCAGTTCTTC.

In this sample, this clone turned up a few times. The V gene is TRBV2, the J gene TRBJ1-2; 8 bases match TRBD1. The V gene's germline CDR1 is SNHLY and CDR2 FYNNEI. The J segment lost 3 bases and the V segment lost 8 bases, leaving 5 bases of the junction unmatched. CDR3 length: 13 amino acids. The DNA for the CDR3 is TGTGCCAGCCCAGGGGGACAGGACTATGGCTACACCTTC. Translating it yields CASPGGQDYGYTF.